What follows is one TCR beta chain and its context. Its target is not known. The CDR3 length is 16 residues. The germline V gene encodes CDR1 SGHVS and CDR2 FQNEAQ. V lost 2 bases, J lost 0 bases, and 10 bases lay in between. The record originates from a study of T-cell reconstitution after alpha-beta-depleted transplantation in children. Study results and limitations: Several hundred expanded graft clones reportedly supplied alpha-beta T cells about two months after transplant.

Researchers prepared the TCRbeta library using unique molecular identifiers, the study reports. TCRdb processed the PCR reads anew with MiXCR; each CDR3 protein has one entry. The sample consists of 450,000 to 550,000 distinct CDR3 sequences, more than 9.5% of them appearing once. This chain uses TRBV7-8 with TRBJ1-4; D is unresolved. The source material was PBMCs, mostly from graft donor cells, sampled 180 days after TCRalphabeta/CD19-depleted stem cell transplant. The source of this sequence is a female patient aged 2-15 years who had a stem cell transplant for aplastic anemia, so the T cells may come from the graft donor. CDR3: CASSLRHIPTNEKLFF. In DNA form, the CDR3 reads TGTGCCAGCAGCTTAAGGCACATCCCAACTAATGAAAAACTGTTTTTT.